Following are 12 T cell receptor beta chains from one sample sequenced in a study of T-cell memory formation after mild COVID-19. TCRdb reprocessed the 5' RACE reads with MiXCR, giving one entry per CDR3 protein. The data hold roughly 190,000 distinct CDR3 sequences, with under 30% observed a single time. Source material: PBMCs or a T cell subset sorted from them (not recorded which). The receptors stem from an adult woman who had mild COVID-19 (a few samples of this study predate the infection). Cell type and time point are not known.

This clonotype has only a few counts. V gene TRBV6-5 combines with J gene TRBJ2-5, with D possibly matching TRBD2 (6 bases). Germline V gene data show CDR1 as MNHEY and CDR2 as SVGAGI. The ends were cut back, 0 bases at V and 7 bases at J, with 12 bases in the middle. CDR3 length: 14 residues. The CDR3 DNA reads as TGTGCCAGCAGTTACTCTAGCGGCAAAGGGACCCAGTACTTC. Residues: CASSYSSGKGTQYF.

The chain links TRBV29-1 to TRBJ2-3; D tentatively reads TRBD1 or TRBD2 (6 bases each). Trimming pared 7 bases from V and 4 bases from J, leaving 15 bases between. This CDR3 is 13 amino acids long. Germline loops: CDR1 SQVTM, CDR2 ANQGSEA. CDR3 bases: TGCAGCGCCCTCGGGGGCAATTCAGATACGCAGTATTTT. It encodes CSALGGNSDTQYF.

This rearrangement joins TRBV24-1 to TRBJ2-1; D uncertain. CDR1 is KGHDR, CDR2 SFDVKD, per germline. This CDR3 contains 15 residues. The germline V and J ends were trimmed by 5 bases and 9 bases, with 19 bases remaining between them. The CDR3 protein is CATSGYEKGWGEQFF. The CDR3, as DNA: TGTGCCACCAGTGGTTACGAGAAAGGGTGGGGTGAGCAGTTCTTC.

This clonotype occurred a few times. This chain's CDR3 is CASSQVVQWEQFF. CDR3 bases: TGTGCCAGCAGCCAAGTGGTACAGTGGGAGCAGTTCTTC. The chain links TRBV4-2 to TRBJ2-1; unclear D gene. V lost 1 base to trimming and J lost 10 bases, with 11 bases between them. CDR1 and CDR2 (germline): LGHNA, YNFKEQ. The CDR3 has 13 residues.

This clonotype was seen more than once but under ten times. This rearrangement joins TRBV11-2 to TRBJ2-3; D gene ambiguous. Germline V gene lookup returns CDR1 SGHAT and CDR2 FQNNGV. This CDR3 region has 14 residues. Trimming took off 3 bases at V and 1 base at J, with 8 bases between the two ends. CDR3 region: CASSFDVGTDTQYF. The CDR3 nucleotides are TGTGCCAGCAGCTTCGATGTCGGCACAGATACGCAGTATTTT. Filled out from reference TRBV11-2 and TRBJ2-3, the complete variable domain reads EAGVAQSPRYKIIEKRQSVAFWCNPISGHATLYWYQQILGQGPKLLIQFQNNGVVDDSQLPKDRFSAERLKGVDSTLKIQPAKLEDSAVYLCASSFDVGTDTQYFGPGTRLTVL.

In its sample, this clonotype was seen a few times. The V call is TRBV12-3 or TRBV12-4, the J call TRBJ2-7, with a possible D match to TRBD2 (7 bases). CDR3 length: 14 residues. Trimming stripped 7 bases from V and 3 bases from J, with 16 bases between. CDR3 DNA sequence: TGTGCCAGCAACGACGAAGGGGGGGACTACGAGCAGTACTTC. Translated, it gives CASNDEGGDYEQYF.

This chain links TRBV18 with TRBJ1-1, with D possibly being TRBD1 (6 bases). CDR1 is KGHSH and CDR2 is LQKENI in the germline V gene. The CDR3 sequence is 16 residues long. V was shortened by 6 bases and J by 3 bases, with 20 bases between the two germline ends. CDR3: CASSDSGGLRDTEAFF. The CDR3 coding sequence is TGTGCCAGCTCCGACAGTGGGGGCTTGAGGGACACTGAAGCTTTCTTT. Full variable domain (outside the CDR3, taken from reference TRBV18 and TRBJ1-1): NAGVMQNPRHLVRRRGQEARLRCSPMKGHSHVYWYRQLPEEGLKFMVYLQKENIIDESGMPKERFSAEFPKEGPSILRIQQVVRGDSAAYFCASSDSGGLRDTEAFFGQGTRLTVV.

In DNA, the CDR3 is TGTGCCAGCAGTTACGGGGCACCCCGGCCGACCTACGAGCAGTACTTC. Residues: CASSYGAPRPTYEQYF. The rearrangement joins TRBV6-5 to TRBJ2-7; TRBD1 is a possible D gene (5 bases). V lost 2 bases and J 2 bases, leaving 16 bases between the germline ends. CDR1 is MNHEY, CDR2 SVGAGI, per germline. This CDR3 is 16 amino acids long.

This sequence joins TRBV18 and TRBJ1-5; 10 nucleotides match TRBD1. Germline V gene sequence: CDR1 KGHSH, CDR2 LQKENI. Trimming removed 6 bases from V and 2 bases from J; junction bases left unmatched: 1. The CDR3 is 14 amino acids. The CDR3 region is CASSGTGGNQPQHF. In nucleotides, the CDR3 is TGTGCCAGCTCCGGGACAGGGGGCAATCAGCCCCAGCATTTT.

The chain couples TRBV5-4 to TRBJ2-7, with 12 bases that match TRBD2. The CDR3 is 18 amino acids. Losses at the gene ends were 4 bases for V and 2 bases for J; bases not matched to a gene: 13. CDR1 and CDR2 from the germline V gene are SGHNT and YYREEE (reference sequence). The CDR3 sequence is CASSPSSGGAGWTYEQYF. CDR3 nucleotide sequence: TGTGCCAGCAGCCCTTCTAGCGGGGGGGCAGGTTGGACCTACGAGCAGTACTTC.

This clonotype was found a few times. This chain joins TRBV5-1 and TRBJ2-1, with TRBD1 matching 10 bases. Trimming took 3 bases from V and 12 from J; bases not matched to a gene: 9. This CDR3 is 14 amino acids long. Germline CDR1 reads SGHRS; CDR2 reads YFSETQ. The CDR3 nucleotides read TGCGCCAGCAGCTCCGGACAGGGGGAGGATGGGCAGTTCTTC. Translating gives CASSSGQGEDGQFF.

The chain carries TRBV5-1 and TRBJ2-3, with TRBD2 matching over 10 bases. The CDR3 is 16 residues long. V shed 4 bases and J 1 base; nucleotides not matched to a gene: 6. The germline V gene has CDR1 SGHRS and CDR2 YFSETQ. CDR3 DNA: TGCGCCAGCAGCCGGACTAGCGGTTGGGGCACAGATACGCAGTATTTT. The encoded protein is CASSRTSGWGTDTQYF.